Presented here are 32 T cell receptor beta chains from one specimen sequenced in a study of blood T cell repertoires in COVID-19. Assay used: immunoSEQ multiplex PCR; TCRdb lists only in-frame clones, some missing. Here the sample spans roughly 250,000 clones, roughly four fifths being singletons. The material sequenced was peripheral blood. The receptors derive from a woman aged 65 to 85 with acute or convalescent COVID-19.

The rearrangement links TRBV27 to TRBJ2-3; D call uncertain. V lost 6 bases and J lost 0, with 7 bases in between. The germline V gene encodes CDR1 MNHEY and CDR2 SMNVEV (reference sequence). There are 13 residues in the CDR3. The chain's CDR3 is CASRTASTDTQYF. CDR3 nucleotide sequence: TGTGCCAGCAGAACAGCCAGCACAGATACGCAGTATTTT.

V gene TRBV4-3 combines with J gene TRBJ2-3; 8 bases match TRBD1. This CDR3 is built from 18 residues. J lost 4 bases, V lost 0 bases, and 12 bases had no gene match. CDR1 and CDR2 (germline): LGHNA, YSLEER. The CDR3 bases are TGCGCCAGCAGCCAAGAAGGGGACAGGCGAGTTTTCCCAGATACGCAGTATTTT. Translated: CASSQEGDRRVFPDTQYF.

This clone was seen more than once but under ten times. The chain joins TRBV5-1 to TRBJ2-1; 10 nucleotides align to TRBD1. The V segment lost 0 bases and the J segment 4 bases; nucleotides outside the gene matches: 7. Germline V gives CDR1 SGHRS, CDR2 YFSETQ. There are 17 residues in the CDR3. CDR3 region: CASSLEPGQGTYNEQFF. DNA for the CDR3: TGCGCCAGCAGCTTGGAACCGGGACAGGGGACATACAATGAGCAGTTCTTC. Full variable domain (outside the CDR3, taken from reference TRBV5-1 and TRBJ2-1): KAGVTQTPRYLIKTRGQQVTLSCSPISGHRSVSWYQQTPGQGLQFLFEYFSETQRNKGNFPGRFSGRQFSNSRSEMNVSTLELGDSALYLCASSLEPGQGTYNEQFFGPGTRLTVL.

This clone was detected only a few times. The chain has TRBV19 and TRBJ2-2; TRBD2 is a possible D gene (7 bases). There are 14 residues in the CDR3. Looked up from germline, CDR1 is LNHDA and CDR2 is SQIVND (reference sequence). Between the trimmed V and J ends, which lost 6 bases and 3 bases, there was a span of 11 bases. CDR3 protein: CASRQGGDTGELFF. DNA of the CDR3: TGTGCCAGTAGACAGGGAGGGGACACCGGGGAGCTGTTTTTT.

The gene calls are TRBV7-8 and TRBJ1-1; possibly TRBD1 for D (6 bases). The CDR3 totals 17 residues. Per germline, CDR1 SGHVS and CDR2 FQNEAQ. Trimming stripped 3 bases from V and 1 base from J, with 18 bases between. This CDR3 is CASSFTTGPGGNTEAFF. DNA of the CDR3: TGTGCCAGCAGCTTCACGACAGGTCCGGGTGGGAACACTGAAGCTTTCTTT.

The chain combines TRBV18 with TRBJ2-2, with D possibly TRBD1 on 6 matching bases. V lost 0 bases to trimming and J lost 5 bases, with 16 bases between them. The CDR3 has 17 residues. Germline values: CDR1 KGHSH, CDR2 LQKENI. The CDR3 loop reads CASSPPSGDGRTGELFF. In nucleotides, the CDR3 is TGTGCCAGCTCACCACCTTCAGGGGATGGAAGGACCGGGGAGCTGTTTTTT.

This clone has a single count. The chain employs TRBV6-2 or TRBV6-3 and TRBJ1-1; D not resolved. The CDR3 is made up of 11 amino acids. V was shortened by 2 bases and J by 8 bases, with 6 bases between the two germline ends. The germline gives CDR1 MNHEY, CDR2 SVGEGT. The CDR3 protein is CASSYEREAFF. The CDR3, as DNA: TGTGCCAGCAGTTACGAGCGGGAAGCTTTCTTT.

This clone has a single count. The J gene is TRBJ1-4, the V gene TRBV7-9, with D possibly being TRBD1 (5 bases). The ends were cut back, 5 bases at V and 7 bases at J, with 17 bases in the middle. From germline, CDR1 is SEHNR and CDR2 FQNEAQ (reference sequence). The CDR3 runs 15 residues. In DNA, the CDR3 is TGTGCCAGCAGCGCCTGGGACTCTAAGACTGAAAAACTGTTTTTT. This gives the protein CASSAWDSKTEKLFF.

The chain recombines TRBV4-1 with TRBJ2-3; TRBD2 agrees at 7 bases. V trimming: 3 bases; J trimming: 6 bases; junction bases outside the gene matches: 0. Looked up from germline, CDR1 is MGHRA and CDR2 is YSYEKL. The CDR3 consists of 12 residues. CDR3 region: CASSQGGDTQYF. CDR3 bases: TGCGCCAGCAGCCAGGGGGGGGATACGCAGTATTTT.

Here the CDR3 DNA reads TGTGCCACCACCTTGACCGGGACAGCGAACACCGGGGAGCTGTTTTTT. It is translated as CATTLTGTANTGELFF. The chain joins TRBV19 to TRBJ2-2; 7 bases agree with TRBD1. The V gene end was trimmed by 10 bases and the J gene end by 0 bases; junction bases not matched to a gene: 11. This CDR3 spans 16 amino acids. Germline assignment: CDR1 LNHDA and CDR2 SQIVND (reference sequence).

This chain's CDR3 is CASSLGDSATYEQYF. The CDR3 DNA sequence: TGTGCCAGCAGCTTAGGGGACAGCGCTACCTACGAGCAGTACTTC. The J gene is TRBJ2-7, the V gene TRBV11-2; 7 nucleotides agree with TRBD1. CDR3 size: 15 residues. CDR1 is SGHAT and CDR2 is FQNNGV in the germline V gene. J gave up 2 bases and V 1 base, and 5 bases lay outside the gene matches. Using reference TRBV11-2 and TRBJ2-7 for the parts outside the CDR3, the full variable domain is EAGVAQSPRYKIIEKRQSVAFWCNPISGHATLYWYQQILGQGPKLLIQFQNNGVVDDSQLPKDRFSAERLKGVDSTLKIQPAKLEDSAVYLCASSLGDSATYEQYFGPGTRLTVT.

This clone was recorded only once. The V and J genes are TRBV10-1 and TRBJ2-5; D remains ambiguous. The ends were cut back, 5 bases at V and 8 bases at J, with 9 bases in the middle. Per germline, CDR1 WNHNN and CDR2 SYGVQD (reference sequence). The CDR3 covers 11 residues. The CDR3 DNA reads TGCGCCAGCAGTTTCGGTGAAACCCAGTACTTC. Translation: CASSFGETQYF.

The chain has TRBV18 and TRBJ1-2, with TRBD1 identical over 9 bases. Germline-derived CDR1 and CDR2 are KGHSH and LQKENI. Losses at the gene ends were 6 bases for V and 7 bases for J; bases not matched to a gene: 12. This CDR3 contains 15 residues. The CDR3 loop reads CASSNLPGQGFGYTF. DNA of the CDR3: TGTGCCAGCTCTAACCTTCCGGGACAGGGATTTGGCTACACCTTC.

This rearrangement joins TRBV30 to TRBJ2-5; weak D call: TRBD1 (6 bases). CDR1 is GTSNPN, CDR2 SVGIG, per germline (reference sequence). The length of the CDR3 is 12 residues. Trimming took off 5 bases at V and 3 bases at J, with 10 bases between the two ends. The CDR3, as DNA: TGTGCCTGGGCAGGGGTAGAAGAGACCCAGTACTTC. As protein: CAWAGVEETQYF. Full variable domain (missing parts from reference TRBV30 and TRBJ2-5): SQTIHQWPATLVQPVGSPLSLECTVEGTSNPNLYWYRQAAGRGLQLLFYSVGIGQISSEVPQNLSASRPQDRQFILSSKKLLLSDSGFYLCAWAGVEETQYFGPGTRLLVL.

The genes are TRBV5-4 and TRBJ1-3; D is perhaps TRBD1 (5 bases). This CDR3 is 17 amino acids long. Trimming left V 4 bases short and J 0 bases short, with 17 bases between. CDR1 is SGHNT, CDR2 YYREEE, per germline (reference sequence). The CDR3 DNA is TGTGCCAGCAGCCTAAGTCAGGGCTTTAGCTCTGGAAACACCATATATTTT. Amino acid sequence: CASSLSQGFSSGNTIYF.

This clone was observed a handful of times. CDR3 amino acids: CASSWTGSYEQYF. CDR3 DNA sequence: TGTGCCAGCAGCTGGACAGGGTCCTACGAGCAGTACTTC. This chain links TRBV11-2 with TRBJ2-7, with 8 bases identical to TRBD1. CDR3 size: 13 residues. V lost 4 bases and J lost 1; bases outside the gene matches: 0. The germline gives CDR1 SGHAT, CDR2 FQNNGV.

The chain combines TRBV19 with TRBJ1-2, with 9 bases fitting TRBD1. The CDR3 runs to 15 residues. V was pared by 5 bases and J by 8 bases, with 12 bases of the junction left unmatched. Germline V gene sequence: CDR1 LNHDA, CDR2 SQIVND (reference sequence). CDR3 residues: CASSPGTGQAGGYTF. The DNA of the CDR3 is TGTGCCAGTAGTCCCGGGACAGGGCAGGCGGGAGGCTACACCTTC.

V usage is TRBV7-9 and J usage is TRBJ2-5; a weak D match, TRBD2 (6 bases). V gave up 5 bases and J gave up 5 bases, with 21 bases separating them. The V gene's germline CDR1 is SEHNR and CDR2 FQNEAQ (reference sequence). The CDR3 has 16 amino acids. In DNA form, the CDR3 reads TGTGCCAGCAGCGATCCTTTCGGGGGTGTAGAGGAGACCCAGTACTTC. The encoded protein is CASSDPFGGVEETQYF.

V and J are TRBV14 and TRBJ1-6; 8 bases are shared with TRBD1. V lost 1 base and J lost 4; bases outside the gene matches: 6. The CDR3 runs to 17 residues. CDR1 is SGHDN, CDR2 FVKESK, per germline. The CDR3 loop reads CASSQGQGALYNSPLHF. The CDR3 DNA follows: TGTGCCAGCAGCCAAGGCCAGGGGGCCTTATATAATTCACCCCTCCACTTT.

The V call is TRBV6-1, the J call TRBJ1-5; 9 bases map to TRBD1. CDR1 is MNHNS, CDR2 SASEGT, per germline. The CDR3 is 17 residues long. V was clipped by 6 bases and J by 6 bases; unmatched bases: 15. The CDR3 nucleotides are TGTGCCAGCAGCGAACGGGACAGGGCGGTCCCCGGTCAGCCCCAGCATTTT. It is translated as CASSERDRAVPGQPQHF.

This clone was seen once. The chain uses TRBV19 and TRBJ2-3; 7 bases match TRBD1. Germline V lookup: CDR1 LNHDA, CDR2 SQIVND (reference sequence). V gave up 4 bases and J gave up 7 bases; unmatched junction bases: 8. The CDR3 is 14 residues long. CDR3 residues: CASSTTTGSNTQYF. DNA for the CDR3: TGTGCCAGTAGTACCACGACAGGGTCAAATACGCAGTATTTT.

Only one count was recorded for this clone. The CDR3 DNA reads as TGTGCCAGCAGCTCAGGGGGTCGGCAGCTGAGCACCGGGGAGCTGTTTTTT. Amino acid sequence: CASSSGGRQLSTGELFF. The chain is built from TRBV7-8 and TRBJ2-2, with 7 positions matching TRBD1. CDR1 is SGHVS and CDR2 is FQNEAQ in the germline V gene. V lost 4 bases, J lost 4 bases, and 12 bases stayed unmatched. This CDR3 comprises 17 residues.

The J gene is TRBJ1-2, the V gene TRBV4-1; 7 nucleotides align to TRBD1. There are 14 residues in the CDR3. J lost 5 bases, V lost 1 base, and 4 bases had no gene match. Looked up from germline, CDR1 is MGHRA and CDR2 is YSYEKL. CDR3 protein: CASSQAGTAYGYTF. The DNA of the CDR3 is TGCGCCAGCAGCCAAGCCGGGACAGCTTATGGCTACACCTTC.

J is TRBJ1-4 and V is TRBV11-2, with D possibly matching TRBD1 (5 bases). Germline CDR1 reads SGHAT; CDR2 reads FQNNGV. The CDR3 is 15 residues long. V was cut by 3 bases and J by 4 bases, with 12 bases left in between. Here the CDR3 reads CASSLAGLGNEKLFF. DNA for the CDR3: TGTGCCAGCAGCTTGGCGGGACTCGGTAATGAAAAACTGTTTTTT.

This chain uses TRBV5-8 with TRBJ1-4; no clear D. Per the germline V gene, CDR1 is SGHTS and CDR2 is YDEGEE. The V gene lost 4 bases and the J gene lost 7 bases, with 11 bases spanning the gap. There are 13 residues in the CDR3. The chain's CDR3 is CASSRWEGEKLFF. CDR3 bases: TGTGCCAGCAGCCGATGGGAGGGTGAAAAACTGTTTTTT.

The chain links TRBV5-5 to TRBJ2-5, with 7 bases matching TRBD1. The CDR3 is made up of 14 amino acids. V shed 0 bases, J shed 5 bases, and the junction held 4 bases outside the gene matches. From germline, CDR1 is SGHKS and CDR2 YYEKEE (reference sequence). CDR3 coding DNA: TGTGCCAGCAGCTTGGGGACAGGTTTGGAGACCCAGTACTTC. This codes for CASSLGTGLETQYF.

The chain links TRBV15 to TRBJ2-5, with D maybe TRBD2 (6 bases). The germline V gene encodes CDR1 LNHNV and CDR2 YYDKDF (reference sequence). The CDR3 spans 12 residues. V lost 5 bases, J lost 10 bases, and 14 bases lay in between. Here the CDR3 DNA reads TGTGCCACCAGCGGGAGGCTAGGAGGCCAGTACTTC. It is translated as CATSGRLGGQYF.

This clone has only a few counts. The chain has TRBV19 and TRBJ1-1, with D unclear. CDR1 is LNHDA and CDR2 is SQIVND in the germline V gene (reference sequence). The CDR3 is 14 residues long. Trimming took 1 base from V and 0 from J, leaving 6 bases between them. CDR3 residues: CASSIAILNTEAFF. In DNA, the CDR3 is TGTGCCAGTAGTATAGCTATCTTGAACACTGAAGCTTTCTTT.

This sequence joins TRBV2 and TRBJ1-5; D gene ambiguous. This CDR3 has 15 amino acids. V shed 0 bases and J shed 0 bases, with 6 bases lying between them. Germline V gene lookup returns CDR1 SNHLY and CDR2 FYNNEI. DNA of the CDR3: TGTGCCAGCAGTGAAGCTCCCTATAGCAATCAGCCCCAGCATTTT. This codes for CASSEAPYSNQPQHF.

This sequence joins TRBV5-6 and TRBJ2-7; D gene uncertain. Germline lookup yields CDR1 SGHDT and CDR2 YYEEEE. This CDR3 has 15 amino acids. V lost 4 bases, J lost 3 bases, and 17 bases lay in between. CDR3 in DNA: TGTGCCAGCAGCCCAATTGGCCAGATCCGCTACGAGCAGTACTTC. Its translation is CASSPIGQIRYEQYF. The full variable domain, its missing parts supplied by reference TRBV5-6 and TRBJ2-7, is DAGVTQSPTHLIKTRGQQVTLRCSPKSGHDTVSWYQQALGQGPQFIFQYYEEEERQRGNFPDRFSGHQFPNYSSELNVNALLLGDSALYLCASSPIGQIRYEQYFGPGTRLTVT.

The chain uses TRBV6-2 or TRBV6-3 and TRBJ2-1; a possible D gene is TRBD1 (7 bases). Germline V gives CDR1 MNHEY, CDR2 SVGEGT. CDR3 length: 15 residues. V was cut by 5 bases and J by 5 bases, with 16 bases left in between. The CDR3 nucleotides are TGTGCCAGCAGTCCGGAGGGGGCAGGGAACAATGAGCAGTTCTTC. This sequence encodes CASSPEGAGNNEQFF.

Here the CDR3 DNA reads TGTGCCAGCAGCAAAGGACAGCTTGGCGAGCAGTACTTC. This encodes CASSKGQLGEQYF. V gene TRBV5-6 combines with J gene TRBJ2-7; possible D gene TRBD1, 6 bases. V was clipped by 4 bases and J by 6 bases, with 14 bases between them. CDR3 size: 13 residues. Germline-derived CDR1 and CDR2 are SGHDT and YYEEEE.